The 23 T cell receptor beta chains presented below share a single source sample, sequenced in a study of Graves' ophthalmopathy and Graves' hyperthyroidism. Amplification from RNA transcripts yielded the TCR beta CDR3 regions. HTBI primers served in a first-round RT-PCR, which a second-round multiplex PCR followed. TCRdb reprocessed the multiplex PCR reads with MiXCR, giving one entry per CDR3 protein. The data hold 400,000 or so distinct CDR3 sequences, with 15% observed a single time. The sample comprised peripheral blood. Every receptor here comes from a woman aged 18-29 years with stable Graves' hyperthyroidism.

In its sample, this clonotype was seen many times. The chain has TRBV7-6 and TRBJ2-7; D may be TRBD1 (6 bases). The ends were cut back, 5 bases at V and 3 bases at J, with 17 bases in the middle. Per the germline V gene, CDR1 is SGHVS and CDR2 is FNYEAQ. The CDR3 length is 15 residues. The CDR3 loop is CASSHPATGGYEQYF. As DNA, the CDR3 is TGTGCCAGCAGCCATCCGGCGACAGGAGGCTACGAGCAGTACTTC.

This clonotype has only a few counts. The chain employs TRBV4-1 and TRBJ1-5; D may be TRBD1 (5 bases). V was clipped by 4 bases and J by 3 bases, with 19 bases between them. Germline CDR1 MGHRA, CDR2 YSYEKL. This CDR3 has 17 amino acids. The DNA of the CDR3 is TGCGCCAGCAGCCCCCTAACCCGGGACGTAGCCAATCAGCCCCAGCATTTT. Encoded protein: CASSPLTRDVANQPQHF.

This clonotype was recorded at least ten times. This chain links TRBV6-1 with TRBJ2-7, with 9 positions matching TRBD1. Germline CDR1 is MNHNS and CDR2 is SASEGT. This CDR3 is 14 amino acids long. V was pared by 4 bases and J by 4 bases, with 5 bases of the junction left unmatched. The CDR3 DNA is TGTGCCAGCAGTGTCGGGACAGGGACTTACGAGCAGTACTTC. Translating gives CASSVGTGTYEQYF.

This clonotype occurred a few times. This rearrangement joins TRBV5-1 to TRBJ2-2; 8 nucleotides align to TRBD1. The germline gives CDR1 SGHRS, CDR2 YFSETQ. Trimming took 0 bases from V and 7 from J; bases not matched to a gene: 8. The CDR3 is 16 amino acids. The CDR3 is CASSLEVRGQHGELFF. The DNA for the CDR3 is TGCGCCAGCAGCTTGGAGGTCAGGGGGCAGCACGGGGAGCTGTTTTTT.

The gene calls are TRBV6-2 or TRBV6-3 and TRBJ1-1; TRBD1 might be the D (5 bases). The CDR3 loop spans 12 amino acids. Germline CDR1 MNHEY, CDR2 SVGEGT. Trimming removed 1 base from V and 10 bases from J, with 10 bases in between. The CDR3 spells CASSYLGQGAFF. The CDR3 bases are TGTGCCAGCAGTTACTTGGGCCAGGGAGCTTTCTTT.

The chain combines TRBV3-1 with TRBJ2-7, with TRBD1 as a possible D gene (7 bases). This CDR3 is built from 15 residues. Germline V gene lookup returns CDR1 LGHDT and CDR2 YNNKEL (reference sequence). V lost 1 base to trimming and J lost 3 bases, with 13 bases between them. The CDR3 here is CASSQGRGQVYEQYF. As DNA, the CDR3 is TGTGCCAGCAGCCAAGGGAGGGGGCAGGTCTACGAGCAGTACTTC.

CDR3 protein: CASSFSYRAPQETQYF. In nucleotides, the CDR3 is TGTGCCAGCAGTTTTTCTTACAGGGCTCCTCAAGAGACCCAGTACTTC. V usage is TRBV28 and J usage is TRBJ2-5; maybe TRBD1 (6 bases). Trimming cost V 3 bases and J 2 bases, with 16 bases left between them. Germline CDR1 MDHEN, CDR2 SYDVKM. The CDR3 is 16 amino acids. Full variable domain (outside the CDR3, taken from reference TRBV28 and TRBJ2-5): DVKVTQSSRYLVKRTGEKVFLECVQDMDHENMFWYRQDPGLGLRLIYFSYDVKMKEKGDIPEGYSVSREKKERFSLILESASTNQTSMYLCASSFSYRAPQETQYFGPGTRLLVL.

The sample holds many counts of this clonotype. The chain is built from TRBV5-1 and TRBJ2-7; D unresolved. V was cut by 2 bases and J by 1 base, with 4 bases left in between. Germline V gene sequence: CDR1 SGHRS, CDR2 YFSETQ. CDR3 length: 12 residues. The CDR3 DNA is TGCGCCAGCAGCTTCCATTCCTACGAGCAGTACTTC. Translating gives CASSFHSYEQYF.

This clonotype occurred a few times. The chain carries TRBV12-3 or TRBV12-4 and TRBJ1-5, with D perhaps matching TRBD1 (5 bases). Trimming cost V 1 base and J 6 bases, with 7 bases left between them. The CDR3 loop spans 13 amino acids. The CDR3 loop reads CASSLEGIQPQHF. The CDR3 nucleotides are TGTGCCAGCAGTTTAGAGGGGATTCAGCCCCAGCATTTT.

This clonotype turned up a few times. V gene TRBV5-6 combines with J gene TRBJ2-4; D gene ambiguous. Germline lookup yields CDR1 SGHDT and CDR2 YYEEEE. The CDR3 has 15 residues. Trimming took off 0 bases at V and 5 bases at J, with 12 bases between the two ends. The CDR3 is CASSLERAVQNIQYF. As DNA, the CDR3 is TGTGCCAGCAGCTTGGAACGGGCGGTCCAAAACATTCAGTACTTC.

This clonotype was picked up many times. This sequence joins TRBV12-3 or TRBV12-4 and TRBJ1-5, with D hard to call. This CDR3 spans 12 amino acids. Trimming took off 5 bases at V and 4 bases at J, with 6 bases between the two ends. This chain's CDR3 is CASSPNNQPQHF. CDR3 bases: TGTGCCAGCAGTCCCAATAATCAGCCCCAGCATTTT.

This clonotype was seen at least ten times. V usage is TRBV29-1 and J usage is TRBJ1-1; tentative D call: TRBD1 (6 bases). CDR3 length: 13 amino acids. CDR1 and CDR2 (germline): SQVTM, ANQGSEA. Trimming removed 7 bases from V and 1 base from J, with 13 bases in between. The CDR3 region has the DNA TGCAGCGGCCAAGGACAGAGGAACACTGAAGCTTTCTTT. This sequence encodes CSGQGQRNTEAFF.

This clonotype was detected ten times or more. The genes are TRBV10-3 and TRBJ1-5; D unclear. This CDR3 is 15 amino acids long. Trimming cost V 6 bases and J 2 bases, with 14 bases left between them. CDR1 and CDR2 (germline): ENHRY, SYGVKD. CDR3 DNA: TGTGCCATCAGCCCCGACATCGGGGGCAATCAGCCCCAGCATTTT. This sequence encodes CAISPDIGGNQPQHF.

This clonotype was observed many times. V usage is TRBV3-1 and J usage is TRBJ2-5, with D uncertain. Looked up from germline, CDR1 is LGHDT and CDR2 is YNNKEL (reference sequence). V lost 1 base and J lost 2, with 14 bases in between. This CDR3 region has 16 residues. This chain's CDR3 is CASSQAGVRFQETQYF. CDR3 nucleotide sequence: TGTGCCAGCAGCCAAGCAGGAGTACGATTTCAAGAGACCCAGTACTTC.

In its sample, this clonotype was seen many times. The gene calls are TRBV6-2 or TRBV6-3 and TRBJ1-2; D unresolved. This CDR3 has 15 amino acids. Germline V gene data show CDR1 as MNHEY and CDR2 as SVGEGT. The V and J ends lost 1 base and 5 bases respectively, with 14 bases between them. The CDR3 sequence: CASSYFGKARYGYTF. As DNA, the CDR3 is TGTGCCAGCAGTTACTTTGGGAAGGCCCGATATGGCTACACCTTC.

Judged by abundance, this clonotype is medium-sized. This sequence joins TRBV9 and TRBJ2-5; the D gene could be TRBD1 or TRBD2 (5 bases each). Trimming cost V 3 bases and J 5 bases, with 14 bases left between them. CDR1 SGDLS and CDR2 YYNGEE come from the germline V gene. This CDR3 is built from 14 residues. CDR3 nucleotides: TGTGCCAGCAGCGAGGCCGGGGCGATGGAGACCCAGTACTTC. It specifies CASSEAGAMETQYF.

This clonotype was detected ten times or more. The chain couples TRBV6-5 to TRBJ1-1, with no clear D. This CDR3 region has 13 residues. V lost 0 bases to trimming and J lost 6 bases, with 8 bases between them. The germline CDR1 and CDR2 sequences are MNHEY and SVGAGI. CDR3 bases: TGTGCCAGCAGTTACTCGGGTACAGCTGAAGCTTTCTTT. This gives the protein CASSYSGTAEAFF.

The chain uses TRBV7-8 and TRBJ2-7; D might be TRBD2 (6 bases). This CDR3 region has 16 residues. Trimming cost V 6 bases and J 3 bases, with 21 bases left between them. From germline, CDR1 is SGHVS and CDR2 FQNEAQ. DNA for the CDR3: TGTGCCAGCAGACCAGCTGGCGGGATGGGGAGCTACGAGCAGTACTTC. Protein product: CASRPAGGMGSYEQYF.

This clonotype was seen repeatedly, ten times or more. The chain combines TRBV6-5 with TRBJ2-5, with D perhaps matching TRBD2 (7 bases). Germline CDR1 reads MNHEY; CDR2 reads SVGAGI. CDR3 length equals 14 residues. V was clipped by 2 bases and J by 5 bases, with 12 bases between them. The DNA for the CDR3 is TGTGCCAGCAGTTACCCCGGGGGGCGGGAGACCCAGTACTTC. This translates into CASSYPGGRETQYF.

This clonotype has a count of ten or more. This chain links TRBV6-2 or TRBV6-3 with TRBJ2-5, with TRBD2 matching over 7 bases. There are 13 residues in the CDR3. In germline, CDR1 is MNHEY, CDR2 SVGEGT. Trimming took 6 bases from V and 4 from J; bases not matched to a gene: 5. The CDR3 is CASSGRWGETQYF. DNA for the CDR3: TGTGCCAGCAGCGGGAGGTGGGGAGAGACCCAGTACTTC.

This clonotype has a handful of counts. The rearrangement links TRBV5-1 to TRBJ1-6, with 7 bases lining up with TRBD1. CDR3 length equals 15 residues. Germline V CDR1 and CDR2: SGHRS, YFSETQ. V lost 6 bases to trimming and J lost 3 bases; unmatched junction nucleotides: 6. The DNA of the CDR3 is TGCGCCAGCACCACAGGGGAGCTCTATAATTCACCCCTCCACTTT. It is translated as CASTTGELYNSPLHF.

The rearrangement uses TRBV4-2 and TRBJ1-2; D might be TRBD1 (6 bases). Germline V CDR1 and CDR2: LGHNA, YNFKEQ. The CDR3 is 11 amino acids. V was clipped by 8 bases and J by 10 bases, with 14 bases between them. CDR3 sequence: CASGIDRFYTF. CDR3 coding DNA: TGTGCCAGCGGTATTGACAGGTTCTACACCTTC.

This clonotype was counted at least ten times. The rearrangement links TRBV6-1 to TRBJ2-7; no clear D gene. Germline-derived CDR1 and CDR2 are MNHNS and SASEGT. V was pared by 6 bases and J by 7 bases, with 19 bases between. The CDR3 runs 14 residues. CDR3 residues: CASSEPPGSEEQYF. CDR3 DNA: TGTGCCAGCAGCGAACCACCGGGCTCCGAGGAGCAGTACTTC.